This is a list of T cell receptor beta chains from one sample in a study of early T cells in non-severe SARS-CoV-2 infection. Via MiXCR, TCRdb re-called the 5' RACE reads, giving one row per CDR3 protein. The table lists just under 30,000 distinct CDR3 sequences, more than 5% of them singletons. Material for sequencing was whole blood. The receptors were sampled from an adult who was a healthcare worker with PCR-confirmed SARS-CoV-2 infection or an uninfected control (not recorded which). Each CDR3 is given with its conserved first and last residue. A D gene is named only where the DNA matches it firmly. Only part of the rows carry a size: once, few, many, or a class if the clone is expanded.

abundance: many; v_gene: TRBV20-1; d_gene: .; j_gene: TRBJ1-6; CDR3aa: CSASRANSPLHF; CDR3nt: TGCAGTGCAAGCAGGGCAAATTCACCCCTCCACTTT
abundance: .; v_gene: TRBV18; d_gene: TRBD1; j_gene: TRBJ2-1; CDR3aa: CASSPPRQGPSYNEQFF; CDR3nt: TGTGCCAGCTCACCGCCCCGACAGGGGCCCTCCTACAATGAGCAGTTCTTC
abundance: medium-sized; v_gene: TRBV5-8; d_gene: .; j_gene: TRBJ2-3; CDR3aa: CASSAPSLSTDTQYF; CDR3nt: TGTGCCAGCAGCGCACCCTCGCTTAGCACAGATACGCAGTATTTT
abundance: many; v_gene: TRBV2; d_gene: .; j_gene: TRBJ1-4; CDR3aa: CASSARQTNEKLFF; CDR3nt: TGTGCCAGCAGTGCTCGGCAAACTAATGAAAAACTGTTTTTT
abundance: .; v_gene: TRBV11-2; d_gene: .; j_gene: TRBJ1-2; CDR3aa: CASSLAPPPGNYGYTF; CDR3nt: TGTGCCAGCAGCTTAGCTCCCCCCCCAGGAAACTATGGCTACACCTTC
abundance: many; v_gene: TRBV3-1; d_gene: .; j_gene: TRBJ2-6; CDR3aa: CASSRRDRRYSGANVLTF; CDR3nt: TGTGCCAGCAGCCGGAGGGACAGACGGTACTCTGGGGCCAACGTCCTGACTTTC
abundance: medium-sized; v_gene: TRBV5-1; d_gene: TRBD1; j_gene: TRBJ1-6; CDR3aa: CASSLRQGGNSPLHF; CDR3nt: TGCGCCAGCAGCTTGAGACAGGGAGGTAATTCACCCCTCCACTTT
abundance: few; v_gene: TRBV4-1; d_gene: .; j_gene: TRBJ2-1; CDR3aa: CASSQDLAVRDEQFF; CDR3nt: TGCGCCAGCAGCCAAGATTTAGCGGTAAGGGATGAGCAGTTCTTC
abundance: many; v_gene: TRBV4-1; d_gene: .; j_gene: TRBJ2-7; CDR3aa: CASSQDGNQYEQYF; CDR3nt: TGCGCCAGCAGCCAAGACGGGAACCAATACGAGCAGTACTTC
abundance: .; v_gene: TRBV20-1; d_gene: TRBD2; j_gene: TRBJ2-3; CDR3aa: CSAPLTSGGTDTQYF; CDR3nt: TGCAGTGCTCCGTTGACTAGCGGGGGCACAGATACGCAGTATTTT
abundance: few; v_gene: TRBV20-1; d_gene: .; j_gene: TRBJ2-5; CDR3aa: CSASANPGSGRGTQYF; CDR3nt: TGCAGTGCGTCCGCAAATCCGGGAAGCGGGCGAGGGACCCAGTACTTC
abundance: many; v_gene: TRBV5-6; d_gene: .; j_gene: TRBJ2-5; CDR3aa: CASSSRDPFVVETQYF; CDR3nt: TGTGCCAGCAGCTCAAGGGACCCCTTTGTCGTAGAGACCCAGTACTTC
abundance: few; v_gene: TRBV28; d_gene: .; j_gene: TRBJ1-4; CDR3aa: CASLTERNEKLFF; CDR3nt: TGTGCCAGCCTTACCGAAAGAAATGAAAAACTGTTTTTT
abundance: .; v_gene: TRBV6-1; d_gene: .; j_gene: TRBJ2-5; CDR3aa: CASSQHDRKETQYF; CDR3nt: TGTGCCAGCAGCCAACACGACAGGAAAGAGACCCAGTACTTC
abundance: .; v_gene: TRBV5-4; d_gene: TRBD1; j_gene: TRBJ1-2; CDR3aa: CAIAAGQGARGYTF; CDR3nt: TGTGCCATTGCTGCGGGACAGGGGGCGCGAGGCTACACCTTC
abundance: many; v_gene: TRBV12-3/TRBV12-4; d_gene: .; j_gene: TRBJ2-4; CDR3aa: CASSRILNIQYF; CDR3nt: TGTGCCAGCAGTCGCATCCTAAACATTCAGTACTTC
abundance: few; v_gene: TRBV5-1; d_gene: .; j_gene: TRBJ1-1; CDR3aa: CASSLSPQGITEAFF; CDR3nt: TGCGCCAGCAGCTTGAGCCCCCAGGGAATCACTGAAGCTTTCTTT
abundance: .; v_gene: TRBV18; d_gene: .; j_gene: TRBJ2-1; CDR3aa: CASSPGGYEQFF; CDR3nt: TGTGCCAGCTCACCTGGCGGTTATGAGCAGTTCTTC
abundance: many; v_gene: TRBV29-1; d_gene: .; j_gene: TRBJ1-1; CDR3aa: CSVDHGRFNTEAFF; CDR3nt: TGCAGCGTGGATCACGGACGGTTTAACACTGAAGCTTTCTTT
abundance: medium-sized; v_gene: TRBV14; d_gene: .; j_gene: TRBJ2-1; CDR3aa: CASSQEGHGDNEQFF; CDR3nt: TGTGCCAGCAGCCAAGAAGGACATGGGGACAATGAGCAGTTCTTC
abundance: .; v_gene: TRBV7-2; d_gene: .; j_gene: TRBJ2-1; CDR3aa: CASSPIRGNNEQFF; CDR3nt: TGTGCCAGCAGCCCCATCCGGGGAAACAATGAGCAGTTCTTC
abundance: .; v_gene: TRBV5-4; d_gene: TRBD2; j_gene: TRBJ2-7; CDR3aa: CASSLGLMTYEQYF; CDR3nt: TGTGCCAGCAGTCTGGGACTAATGACTTACGAGCAGTACTTC
abundance: many; v_gene: TRBV7-9; d_gene: .; j_gene: TRBJ1-4; CDR3aa: CASSSRQEGEKLFF; CDR3nt: TGTGCCAGCAGCTCACGACAGGAGGGAGAAAAACTGTTTTTT
abundance: few; v_gene: TRBV20-1; d_gene: TRBD1; j_gene: TRBJ2-2; CDR3aa: CSAREGQGDTGELFF; CDR3nt: TGCAGTGCTAGAGAGGGACAGGGGGACACCGGGGAGCTGTTTTTT
abundance: many; v_gene: TRBV29-1; d_gene: .; j_gene: TRBJ1-1; CDR3aa: CSVESRAGTEAFF; CDR3nt: TGCAGCGTTGAGAGCAGGGCGGGAACTGAAGCTTTCTTT
abundance: few; v_gene: TRBV18; d_gene: .; j_gene: TRBJ2-4; CDR3aa: CASSQNRDNIQYF; CDR3nt: TGTGCCAGCTCACAGAACCGGGACAACATTCAGTACTTC
abundance: many; v_gene: TRBV6-2/TRBV6-3; d_gene: .; j_gene: TRBJ2-3; CDR3aa: CASRRITDTQYF; CDR3nt: TGTGCCAGCAGAAGAATCACAGATACGCAGTATTTT
abundance: medium-sized; v_gene: TRBV20-1; d_gene: TRBD2; j_gene: TRBJ2-5; CDR3aa: CSARGTSAQETQYF; CDR3nt: TGCAGTGCTCGAGGGACTAGCGCCCAAGAGACCCAGTACTTC
abundance: few; v_gene: TRBV6-1; d_gene: .; j_gene: TRBJ1-6; CDR3aa: CASSEKGPLDNSPLHF; CDR3nt: TGTGCCAGCAGTGAAAAGGGTCCCCTAGATAATTCACCCCTCCACTTT
abundance: few; v_gene: TRBV10-3; d_gene: TRBD1; j_gene: TRBJ1-1; CDR3aa: CAISAAGTGGGRNTEAFF; CDR3nt: TGTGCCATCAGTGCAGCCGGGACAGGGGGAGGCAGGAACACTGAAGCTTTCTTT
abundance: many; v_gene: TRBV4-2; d_gene: TRBD1; j_gene: TRBJ2-6; CDR3aa: CASSQVSAGQDLSGANVLTF; CDR3nt: TGTGCCAGCAGCCAAGTATCAGCAGGACAGGACCTCTCTGGGGCCAACGTCCTGACTTTC
abundance: many; v_gene: TRBV7-6; d_gene: .; j_gene: TRBJ2-3; CDR3aa: CASSSTNYGRTQYF; CDR3nt: TGTGCCAGCAGCTCAACTAACTATGGTAGGACGCAGTATTTT
abundance: few; v_gene: TRBV5-4; d_gene: TRBD2; j_gene: TRBJ2-1; CDR3aa: CASSLAGLAGPRYNEQFF; CDR3nt: TGTGCCAGCAGCTTGGCCGGGTTAGCGGGGCCGCGGTACAATGAGCAGTTCTTC
abundance: few; v_gene: TRBV7-8; d_gene: .; j_gene: TRBJ2-3; CDR3aa: CASSLGSFTDTQYF; CDR3nt: TGTGCCAGCAGCTTAGGTTCCTTCACAGATACGCAGTATTTT
abundance: many; v_gene: TRBV7-9; d_gene: TRBD2; j_gene: TRBJ2-7; CDR3aa: CASSSGGRAYEQYF; CDR3nt: TGTGCCAGCAGCTCCGGAGGGAGGGCCTACGAGCAGTACTTC
abundance: medium-sized; v_gene: TRBV7-9; d_gene: .; j_gene: TRBJ2-7; CDR3aa: CASSLAGGQSSYEQYF; CDR3nt: TGTGCCAGCAGCTTAGCAGGCGGACAGTCATCCTACGAGCAGTACTTC
abundance: many; v_gene: TRBV3-1; d_gene: .; j_gene: TRBJ2-1; CDR3aa: CASSQDYPPHEQFF; CDR3nt: TGTGCCAGCAGCCAAGATTACCCCCCCCATGAGCAGTTCTTC
abundance: .; v_gene: TRBV7-8; d_gene: .; j_gene: TRBJ2-1; CDR3aa: CASSLVRTAYNEQFF; CDR3nt: TGTGCCAGCAGCTTAGTCCGGACAGCCTACAATGAGCAGTTCTTC
abundance: many; v_gene: TRBV6-2/TRBV6-3; d_gene: .; j_gene: TRBJ2-7; CDR3aa: CASSSSRGYEQYF; CDR3nt: TGTGCCAGCAGTTCTAGCAGGGGCTACGAGCAGTACTTC
abundance: .; v_gene: TRBV12-3/TRBV12-4; d_gene: .; j_gene: TRBJ2-3; CDR3aa: CASTPPRGFDTQYF; CDR3nt: TGTGCCAGCACCCCACCACGAGGGTTCGATACGCAGTATTTT
abundance: .; v_gene: TRBV3-1; d_gene: TRBD1; j_gene: TRBJ1-1; CDR3aa: CASSRDRGTEAFF; CDR3nt: TGTGCCAGCAGCCGGGACAGGGGCACTGAAGCTTTCTTT
abundance: few; v_gene: TRBV7-9; d_gene: TRBD1; j_gene: TRBJ1-3; CDR3aa: CAKSEGASGNTIYF; CDR3nt: TGTGCCAAATCGGAGGGGGCGTCTGGAAACACCATATATTTT
abundance: many; v_gene: TRBV7-2; d_gene: .; j_gene: TRBJ2-3; CDR3aa: CASSWGNDRIRKDTQYF; CDR3nt: TGTGCCAGCAGCTGGGGGAACGACAGGATACGGAAAGATACGCAGTATTTT
abundance: many; v_gene: TRBV4-2; d_gene: TRBD1; j_gene: TRBJ1-6; CDR3aa: CASSQDGGQGYNSPLHF; CDR3nt: TGTGCCAGCAGCCAAGACGGCGGACAGGGGTATAATTCACCCCTCCACTTT